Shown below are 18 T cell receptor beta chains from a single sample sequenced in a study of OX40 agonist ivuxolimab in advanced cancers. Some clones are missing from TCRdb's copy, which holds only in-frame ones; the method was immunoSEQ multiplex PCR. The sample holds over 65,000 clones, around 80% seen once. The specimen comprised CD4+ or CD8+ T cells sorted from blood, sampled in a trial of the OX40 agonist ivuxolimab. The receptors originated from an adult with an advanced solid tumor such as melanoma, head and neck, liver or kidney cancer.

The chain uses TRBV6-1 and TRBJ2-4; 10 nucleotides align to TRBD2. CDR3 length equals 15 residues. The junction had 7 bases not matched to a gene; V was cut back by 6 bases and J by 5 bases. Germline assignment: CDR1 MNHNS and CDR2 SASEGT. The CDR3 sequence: CASSRAGGPENIQYF. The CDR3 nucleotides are TGTGCCAGCAGCCGAGCGGGGGGGCCGGAAAACATTCAGTACTTC.

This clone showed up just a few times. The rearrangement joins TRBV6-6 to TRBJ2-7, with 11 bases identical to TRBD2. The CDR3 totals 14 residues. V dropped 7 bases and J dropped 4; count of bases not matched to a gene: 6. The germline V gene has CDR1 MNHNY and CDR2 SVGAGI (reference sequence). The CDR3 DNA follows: TGTGCCAGCACAGACGGGACTAGCGGTTACGAGCAGTACTTC. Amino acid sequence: CASTDGTSGYEQYF.

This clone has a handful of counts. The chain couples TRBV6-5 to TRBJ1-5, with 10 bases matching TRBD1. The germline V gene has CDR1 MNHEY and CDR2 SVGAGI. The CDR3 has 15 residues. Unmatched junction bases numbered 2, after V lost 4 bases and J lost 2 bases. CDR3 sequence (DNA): TGTGCCAGCAGTTCCGGGACAGGGGGCAATCAGCCCCAGCATTTT. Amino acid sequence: CASSSGTGGNQPQHF.

The CDR3 sequence is CASSPTGVGTGELFF. The CDR3 coding sequence is TGTGCCAGCAGTCCCACAGGGGTGGGCACCGGGGAGCTGTTTTTT. The V and J genes are TRBV28 and TRBJ2-2; 7 bases line up with TRBD1. The J segment lost 4 bases and the V segment lost 5 bases, leaving 7 bases of the junction unmatched. CDR3 size: 15 residues. The germline gives CDR1 MDHEN, CDR2 SYDVKM. Supplemented by reference TRBV28 and TRBJ2-2, the full variable domain reads DVKVTQSSRYLVKRTGEKVFLECVQDMDHENMFWYRQDPGLGLRLIYFSYDVKMKEKGDIPEGYSVSREKKERFSLILESASTNQTSMYLCASSPTGVGTGELFFGEGSRLTVL.

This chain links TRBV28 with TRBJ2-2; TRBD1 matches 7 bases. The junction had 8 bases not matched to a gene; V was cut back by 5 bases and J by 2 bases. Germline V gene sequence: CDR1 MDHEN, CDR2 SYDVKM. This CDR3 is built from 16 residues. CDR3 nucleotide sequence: TGTGCCAGCAGTAATAGGGACAGCTACAACACCGGGGAGCTGTTTTTT. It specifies CASSNRDSYNTGELFF.

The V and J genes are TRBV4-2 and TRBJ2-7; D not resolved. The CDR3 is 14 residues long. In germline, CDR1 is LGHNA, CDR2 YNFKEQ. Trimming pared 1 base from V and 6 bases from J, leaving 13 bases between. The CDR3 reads CASSQAAYQVEQYF. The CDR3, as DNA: TGTGCCAGCAGCCAAGCGGCCTACCAGGTCGAGCAGTACTTC.

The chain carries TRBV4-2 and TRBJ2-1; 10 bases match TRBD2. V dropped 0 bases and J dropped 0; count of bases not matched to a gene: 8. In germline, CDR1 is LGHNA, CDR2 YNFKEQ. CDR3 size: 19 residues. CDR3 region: CASSQDRLASGSSYNEQFF. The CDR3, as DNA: TGTGCCAGCAGCCAAGATCGGTTGGCTAGCGGGAGCTCCTACAATGAGCAGTTCTTC.

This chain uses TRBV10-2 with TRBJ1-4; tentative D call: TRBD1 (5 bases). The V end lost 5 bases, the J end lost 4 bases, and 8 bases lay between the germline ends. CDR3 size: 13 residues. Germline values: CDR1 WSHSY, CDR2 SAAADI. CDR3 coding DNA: TGCGCCAGCAGTTCGACAGTTAATGAAAAACTGTTTTTT. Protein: CASSSTVNEKLFF.

CDR3 protein: CASSDGRVETQYF. The CDR3 DNA reads TGTGCCAGCAGTGATGGTCGGGTTGAGACCCAGTACTTC. The chain joins TRBV6-1 to TRBJ2-5; D not resolved. CDR3 length equals 13 residues. Deletions cut 3 bases from V and 5 bases from J, with 10 bases between. CDR1 is MNHNS, CDR2 SASEGT, per germline.

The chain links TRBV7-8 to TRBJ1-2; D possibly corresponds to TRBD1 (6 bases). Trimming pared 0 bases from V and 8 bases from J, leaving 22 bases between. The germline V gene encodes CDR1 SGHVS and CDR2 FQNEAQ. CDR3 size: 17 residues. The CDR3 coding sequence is TGTGCCAGCAGCTTAGCCATAAACAGGGTATCGATCGACGGCTACACCTTC. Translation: CASSLAINRVSIDGYTF.

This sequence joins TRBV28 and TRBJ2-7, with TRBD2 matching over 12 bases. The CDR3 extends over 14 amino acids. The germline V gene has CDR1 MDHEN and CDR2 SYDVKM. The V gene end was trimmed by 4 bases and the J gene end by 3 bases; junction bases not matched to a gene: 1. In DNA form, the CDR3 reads TGTGCCAGCAGTTGGGGACTAGCGGGCTACGAGCAGTACTTC. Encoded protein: CASSWGLAGYEQYF.

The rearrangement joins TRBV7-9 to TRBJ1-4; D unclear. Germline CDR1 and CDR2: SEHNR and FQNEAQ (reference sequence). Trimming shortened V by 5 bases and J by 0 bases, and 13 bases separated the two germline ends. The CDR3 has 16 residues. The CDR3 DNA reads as TGTGCCAGCAGCACCTCGACGGTAGCAACTAATGAAAAACTGTTTTTT. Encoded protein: CASSTSTVATNEKLFF.

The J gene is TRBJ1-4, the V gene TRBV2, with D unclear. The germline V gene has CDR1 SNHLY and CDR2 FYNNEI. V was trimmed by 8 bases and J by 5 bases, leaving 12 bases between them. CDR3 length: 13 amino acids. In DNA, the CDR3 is TGTGCCAGCGCGTTTCGGCAGAATGAAAAACTGTTTTTT. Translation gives CASAFRQNEKLFF.

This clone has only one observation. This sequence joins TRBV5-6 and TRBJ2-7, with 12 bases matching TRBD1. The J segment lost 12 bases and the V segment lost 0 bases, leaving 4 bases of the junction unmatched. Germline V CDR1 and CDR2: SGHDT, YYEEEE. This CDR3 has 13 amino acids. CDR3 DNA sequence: TGTGCCAGCAGCTTGGGGGACAGGGGGCGAAGGTACTTC. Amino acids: CASSLGDRGRRYF. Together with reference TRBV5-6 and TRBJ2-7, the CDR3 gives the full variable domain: DAGVTQSPTHLIKTRGQQVTLRCSPKSGHDTVSWYQQALGQGPQFIFQYYEEEERQRGNFPDRFSGHQFPNYSSELNVNALLLGDSALYLCASSLGDRGRRYFGPGTRLTVT.

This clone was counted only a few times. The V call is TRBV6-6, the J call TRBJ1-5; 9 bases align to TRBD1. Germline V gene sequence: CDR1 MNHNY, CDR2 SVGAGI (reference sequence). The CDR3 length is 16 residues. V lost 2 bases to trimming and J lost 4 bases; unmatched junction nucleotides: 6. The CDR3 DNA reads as TGTGCCAGCAGTTACCACAGGGGGCAGGGAAATCAGCCCCAGCATTTT. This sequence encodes CASSYHRGQGNQPQHF.

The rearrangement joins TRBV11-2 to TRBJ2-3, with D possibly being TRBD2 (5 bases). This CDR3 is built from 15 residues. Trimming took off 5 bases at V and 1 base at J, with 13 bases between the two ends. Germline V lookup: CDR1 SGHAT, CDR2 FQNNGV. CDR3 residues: CASSSGPYRTDTQYF. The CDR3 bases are TGTGCCAGCAGCAGCGGACCCTACCGCACAGATACGCAGTATTTT.

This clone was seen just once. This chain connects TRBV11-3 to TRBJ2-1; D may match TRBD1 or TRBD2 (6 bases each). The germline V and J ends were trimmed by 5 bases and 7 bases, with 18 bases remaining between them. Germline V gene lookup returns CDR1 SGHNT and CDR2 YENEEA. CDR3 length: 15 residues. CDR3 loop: CASSLSGARENEQFF. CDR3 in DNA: TGTGCCAGCAGCCTCTCGGGGGCAAGGGAGAATGAGCAGTTCTTC.

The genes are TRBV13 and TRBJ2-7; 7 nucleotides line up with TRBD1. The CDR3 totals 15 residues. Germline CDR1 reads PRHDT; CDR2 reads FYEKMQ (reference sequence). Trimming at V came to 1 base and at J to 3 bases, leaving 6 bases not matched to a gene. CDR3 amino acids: CASSLALGQYYEQYV. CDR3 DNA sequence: TGTGCCAGCAGCTTAGCCCTGGGACAGTACTACGAGCAGTACGTC.